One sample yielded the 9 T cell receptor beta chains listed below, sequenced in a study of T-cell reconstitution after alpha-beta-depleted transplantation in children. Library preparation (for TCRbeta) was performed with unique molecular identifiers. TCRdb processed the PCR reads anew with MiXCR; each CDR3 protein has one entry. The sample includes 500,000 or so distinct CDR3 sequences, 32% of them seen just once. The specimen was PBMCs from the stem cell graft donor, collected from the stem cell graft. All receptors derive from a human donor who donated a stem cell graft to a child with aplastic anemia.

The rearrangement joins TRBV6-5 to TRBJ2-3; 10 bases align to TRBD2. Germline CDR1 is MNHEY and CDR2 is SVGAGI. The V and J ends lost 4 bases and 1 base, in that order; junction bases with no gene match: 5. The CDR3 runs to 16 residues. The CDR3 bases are TGTGCCAGCAGTTCCTATCTAGCGGGAGGCACAGATACGCAGTATTTT. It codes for CASSSYLAGGTDTQYF.

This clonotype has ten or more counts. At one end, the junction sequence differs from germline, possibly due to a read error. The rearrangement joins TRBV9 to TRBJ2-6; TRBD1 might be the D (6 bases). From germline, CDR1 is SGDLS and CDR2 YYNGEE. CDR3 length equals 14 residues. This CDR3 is CASSDRAGVNVLTF. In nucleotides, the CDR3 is TGTGCCAGCAGCGACAGGGCTGGGGTCAACGTCCTGACTTTC.

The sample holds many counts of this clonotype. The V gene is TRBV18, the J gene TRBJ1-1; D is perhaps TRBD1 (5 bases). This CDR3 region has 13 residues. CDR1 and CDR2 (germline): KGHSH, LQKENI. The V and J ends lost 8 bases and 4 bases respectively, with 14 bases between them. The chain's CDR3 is CASSPPGGTEAFF. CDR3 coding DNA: TGTGCCAGCAGTCCCCCGGGGGGCACTGAAGCTTTCTTT.

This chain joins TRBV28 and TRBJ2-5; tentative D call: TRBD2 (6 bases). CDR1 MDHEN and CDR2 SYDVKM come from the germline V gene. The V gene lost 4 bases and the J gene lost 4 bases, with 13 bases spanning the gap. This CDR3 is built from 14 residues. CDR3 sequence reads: CASSYGRRAETQYF. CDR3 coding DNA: TGTGCCAGCAGTTACGGGCGGAGGGCAGAGACCCAGTACTTC.

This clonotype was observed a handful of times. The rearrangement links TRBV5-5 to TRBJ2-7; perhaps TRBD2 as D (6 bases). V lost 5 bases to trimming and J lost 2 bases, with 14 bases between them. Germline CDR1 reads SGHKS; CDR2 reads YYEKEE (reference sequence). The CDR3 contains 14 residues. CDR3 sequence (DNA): TGTGCCAGCAGTGCGGGGACTCTGACCTACGAGCAGTACTTC. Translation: CASSAGTLTYEQYF.

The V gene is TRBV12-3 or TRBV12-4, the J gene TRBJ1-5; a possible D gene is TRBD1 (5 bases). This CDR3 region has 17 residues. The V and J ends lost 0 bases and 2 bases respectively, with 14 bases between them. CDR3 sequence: CASSLAAGRRGNQPQHF. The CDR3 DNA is TGTGCCAGCAGTTTAGCCGCAGGGCGAAGAGGCAATCAGCCCCAGCATTTT.

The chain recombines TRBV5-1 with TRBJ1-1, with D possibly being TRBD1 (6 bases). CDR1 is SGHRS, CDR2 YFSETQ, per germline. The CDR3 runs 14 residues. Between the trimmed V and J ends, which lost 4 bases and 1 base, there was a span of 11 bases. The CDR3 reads CASSPDSRNTEAFF. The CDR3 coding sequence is TGCGCCAGCAGCCCGGACAGTCGGAACACTGAAGCTTTCTTT.

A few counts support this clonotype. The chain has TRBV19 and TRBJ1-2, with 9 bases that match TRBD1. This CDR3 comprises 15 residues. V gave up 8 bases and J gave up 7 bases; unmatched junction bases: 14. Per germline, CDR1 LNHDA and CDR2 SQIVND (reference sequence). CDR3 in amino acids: CASATGTGLFRGYTF. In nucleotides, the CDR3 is TGTGCCAGTGCCACCGGGACAGGGCTCTTTCGTGGCTACACCTTC.

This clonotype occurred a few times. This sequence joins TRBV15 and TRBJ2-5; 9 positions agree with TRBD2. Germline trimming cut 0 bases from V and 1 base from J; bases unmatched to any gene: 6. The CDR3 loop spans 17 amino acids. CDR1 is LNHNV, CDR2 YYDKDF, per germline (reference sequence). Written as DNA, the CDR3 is TGTGCCACCAGCAGAGATCTAGCGGGGACCTCCCAAGAGACCCAGTACTTC. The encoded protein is CATSRDLAGTSQETQYF.